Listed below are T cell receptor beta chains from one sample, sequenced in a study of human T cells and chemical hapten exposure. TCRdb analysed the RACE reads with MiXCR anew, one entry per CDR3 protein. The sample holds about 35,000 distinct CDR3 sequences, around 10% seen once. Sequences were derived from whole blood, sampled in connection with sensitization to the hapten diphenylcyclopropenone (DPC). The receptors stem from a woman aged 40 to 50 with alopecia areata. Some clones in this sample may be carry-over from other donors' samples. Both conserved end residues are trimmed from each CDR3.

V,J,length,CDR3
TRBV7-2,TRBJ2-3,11,ASSLAQRDTQY
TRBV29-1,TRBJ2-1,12,SARVGDTYNEQF
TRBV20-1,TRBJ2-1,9,SAGDFNEQF
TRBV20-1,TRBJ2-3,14,SASPRLAGRTDTQY
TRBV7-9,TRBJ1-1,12,ASSLVVTGTEAF
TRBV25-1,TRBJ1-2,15,ASSEWGTGGLDYGYT
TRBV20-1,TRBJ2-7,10,SGWTGGVEQY
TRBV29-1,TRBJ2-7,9,SVSIGRFQY
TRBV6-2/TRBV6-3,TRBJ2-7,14,ASSSRTGTGLGEQY
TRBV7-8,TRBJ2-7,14,ASSSKFRKSSYEQY
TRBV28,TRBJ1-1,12,ASTIPSGGTEAF
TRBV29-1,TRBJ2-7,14,SVLTSGARYSYEQY
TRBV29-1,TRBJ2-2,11,SVRRRGTGELF
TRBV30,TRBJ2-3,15,AWSVRLWGRNTDTQY
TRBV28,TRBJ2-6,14,ASSSSTGTGANVLT
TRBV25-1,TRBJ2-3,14,ASSENRVGVGDTQY
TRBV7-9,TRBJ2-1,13,ASSLGENSYNEQF
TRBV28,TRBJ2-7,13,ASSSGGGAGYEQY
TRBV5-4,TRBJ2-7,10,ASSFREYEQY
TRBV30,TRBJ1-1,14,AWSVGAGGRKTEAF
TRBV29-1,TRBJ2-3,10,SQREGPDTQY
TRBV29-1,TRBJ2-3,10,SAGGSTDTQY
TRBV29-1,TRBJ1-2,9,SVSGSYGYT
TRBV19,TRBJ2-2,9,ASKGTGELF
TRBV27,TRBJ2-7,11,ASGRTYSYEQY
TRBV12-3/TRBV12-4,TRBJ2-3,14,ASTWGGRGGTDTQY
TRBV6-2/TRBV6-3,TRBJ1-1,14,ASRYGQGLRGTEAF
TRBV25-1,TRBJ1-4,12,ASSEGAVWEKLF
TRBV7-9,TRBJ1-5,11,ASSDTGNQPQH
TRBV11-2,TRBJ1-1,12,ASSLLAGNTEAF
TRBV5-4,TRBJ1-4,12,ASSLTGSREKLF
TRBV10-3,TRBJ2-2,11,ASSGKNTGELF
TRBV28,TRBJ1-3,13,ASSLPGASGNTIY
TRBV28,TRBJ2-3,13,ASSFERVSTDTQY
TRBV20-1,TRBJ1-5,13,SASGDFYSNQPQH
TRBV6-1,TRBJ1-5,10,ASTGGNQPQH
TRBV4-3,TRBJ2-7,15,ASSQDPGRADSYEQY
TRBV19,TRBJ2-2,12,ASSRDRTPGSCF
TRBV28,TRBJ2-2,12,ASSSFGWGGELF
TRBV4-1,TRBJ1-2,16,ASSQVLTGEGINYGYT
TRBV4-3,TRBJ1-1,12,ASSQHHRGDKTF